This T cell receptor beta chain was sequenced during a study of cytomegalovirus exposure and HLA in healthy donors. Study-wide findings and caveats: Relative to the roughly 700-donor mean, N-insertions were reportedly fewer in an Asian-associated ancestry cluster in a later analysis.

It was with 60 Vbeta and 13 Jbeta primers that the PCR ran. Here immunoSEQ multiplex PCR was the method, and the copy in TCRdb shows in-frame clones only, minus some. Of roughly 150,000 clones listed, 65% to 85% are singletons. The CDR3 sequence is 13 residues long. Germline loops: CDR1 SEHNR, CDR2 FQNEAQ (reference sequence). V was trimmed by 3 bases and J by 1 base, leaving 6 bases between them. Concerning this clone itself: What it binds is unknown.

Sequences were obtained from PBMCs. The receptor was isolated from a boy between 2 and 15 years old in good health and CMV-seronegative. V is TRBV7-9 and J is TRBJ1-1; D gene unclear. The CDR3 coding sequence is TGTGCCAGCAGCTTGAGAGAGAACACTGAAGCTTTCTTT. Translated: CASSLRENTEAFF. Supplemented by reference TRBV7-9 and TRBJ1-1, the full variable domain reads DTGVSQNPRHKITKRGQNVTFRCDPISEHNRLYWYRQTLGQGPEFLTYFQNEAQLEKSRLLSDRFSAERPKGSFSTLEIQRTEQGDSAMYLCASSLRENTEAFFGQGTRLTVV.